This is a list of T cell receptor beta chains from one sample in a study of T cells expressing NK-cell markers. No DNA is given; TCRdb re-called the 5' RACE reads and lists each CDR3 protein once. The sample includes 25,000 to 35,000 distinct CDR3 sequences. The sample consisted of blood T cells: a sorted CD56 or NKG2C T cell subset, CD4+ or CD8+ T cells, or bulk PBMC T cells (not recorded which). Receptors originate from a woman between 18 and 70 years old in good health. The CDR3 runs from the conserved cysteine through the conserved F or W. The order of the fields is V gene, CDR3 length, J gene, CDR3 protein.

>TRBV20-1|14|TRBJ2-3
CSASPLDRQDTQYF
>TRBV5-1|15|TRBJ2-7
CASSLTSGRSDEQYF
>TRBV5-1|20|TRBJ2-3
CASSLALAGFPQLFTDTQYF
>TRBV7-9|16|TRBJ2-2
CASSLAIGGMTGELFF
>TRBV20-1|12|TRBJ2-3
CSALDSTDTQYF
>TRBV7-9|12|TRBJ2-7
CASRGGSYEQYF
>TRBV7-9|14|TRBJ2-7
CASSPPSSNYEQYF
>TRBV5-1|17|TRBJ2-5
CASSLGASGRLQETQYF
>TRBV11-1|16|TRBJ2-2
CASSLFAALGTGELFF
>TRBV6-1|11|TRBJ2-2
CASRPSGELFF
>TRBV28|16|TRBJ2-5
CASNPSRGRRLSTQYF
>TRBV19|15|TRBJ2-2
CASTPGAGVSGELFF
>TRBV12-3/TRBV12-4|14|TRBJ1-1
CASTPGGRLYEAFF
>TRBV9|16|TRBJ2-5
CASTERSGRAGETQYF
>TRBV6-1|14|TRBJ2-7
CASSEEAATYEQYF
>TRBV4-1|17|TRBJ2-2
CASSQAPGITNTGELFF
>TRBV5-6|16|TRBJ1-1
CASSPQRTGDITEAFF
>TRBV15|14|TRBJ2-7
CATSRNRLGSEQYF
>TRBV5-1|12|TRBJ2-7
CASSLGGSEQYF
>TRBV6-5|13|TRBJ2-1
CASSYSLAAEQFF
>TRBV11-2|14|TRBJ2-3
CASSASGEGYTQYF
>TRBV7-9|13|TRBJ2-7
CASNRDSSYEQYF
>TRBV27|11|TRBJ2-2
CASSYDGELFF
>TRBV27|17|TRBJ2-7
CASSPDLSGWVRYEQYF
>TRBV5-5|14|TRBJ2-3
CASSPTGATDTQYF
>TRBV4-1|14|TRBJ2-3
CASSQETGTDTQYF
>TRBV3-1|17|TRBJ2-3
CASSQPRLAAITDTQYF
>TRBV28|16|TRBJ2-2
CASSLWGQGNTGELFF
>TRBV27|13|TRBJ1-1
CASSWSRNTEAFF
>TRBV28|16|TRBJ2-5
CASSLLGTSGQETQYF
>TRBV7-3|14|TRBJ1-1
CASSSGQSNTEAFF
>TRBV15|15|TRBJ2-2
CATSRGNLGTGELFF
>TRBV12-5|12|TRBJ2-1
CASGTLAFEQFF
>TRBV7-2|16|TRBJ1-1
CASSFLFTDRETEAFF
>TRBV12-3/TRBV12-4|13|TRBJ2-1
CASRPGTGNEQFF
>TRBV6-5|15|TRBJ2-5
CASSYSLQTEETQYF
>TRBV10-2|18|TRBJ2-2
CASSESKAQGWYTGELFF
>TRBV4-1|17|TRBJ2-3
CASSTRLIAGITDTQYF
>TRBV2|14|TRBJ2-1
CASRGYGPRGEQFF
>TRBV12-3/TRBV12-4|15|TRBJ2-3
CASSLEDRLTDTQYF
>TRBV11-2|13|TRBJ2-1
CASSLGGVHEQFF
>TRBV9|14|TRBJ2-1
CASSLRLVSDEQFF
>TRBV4-1|15|TRBJ1-4
CASSQERHPNEKLFF
>TRBV3-1|12|TRBJ2-5
CASSQSGETQYF
>TRBV7-2|14|TRBJ2-1
CASSSWDRYNEQFF
>TRBV9|15|TRBJ1-1
CASSVVSSGREGAFF
>TRBV7-6|15|TRBJ1-5
CASSSGTGIFQPQHF
>TRBV6-1|17|TRBJ2-3
CASSDPPGSGGTDTQYF
>TRBV15|14|TRBJ2-1
CATSRDSGDNEQFF
>TRBV4-1|13|TRBJ2-5
CASSLRPQETQYF
>TRBV13|16|TRBJ1-3
CASSLGSGTPGNTIYF
>TRBV5-1|15|TRBJ1-4
CASSWTGPTNEKLFF